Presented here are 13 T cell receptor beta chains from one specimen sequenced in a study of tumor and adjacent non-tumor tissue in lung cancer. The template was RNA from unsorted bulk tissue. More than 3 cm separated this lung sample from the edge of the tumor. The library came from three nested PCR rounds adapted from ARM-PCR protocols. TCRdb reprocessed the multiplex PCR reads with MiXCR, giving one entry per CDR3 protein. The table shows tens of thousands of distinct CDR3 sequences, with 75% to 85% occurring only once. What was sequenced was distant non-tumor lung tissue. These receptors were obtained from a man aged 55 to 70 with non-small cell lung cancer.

This CDR3 reads CSARWDEQFF. For the CDR3, the DNA is TGCAGCGCTCGGTGGGATGAGCAGTTCTTC. The rearrangement uses TRBV29-1 and TRBJ2-1, with unresolved D. The CDR3 is 10 residues long. Trimming cost V 7 bases and J 8 bases, with 9 bases left between them. Germline V gene sequence: CDR1 SQVTM, CDR2 ANQGSEA.

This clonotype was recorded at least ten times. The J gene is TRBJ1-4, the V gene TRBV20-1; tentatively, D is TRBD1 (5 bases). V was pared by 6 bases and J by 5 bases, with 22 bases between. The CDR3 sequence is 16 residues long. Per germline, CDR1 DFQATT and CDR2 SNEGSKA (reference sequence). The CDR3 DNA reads TGCAGTGCCTCGATGGGTGAAGGACAAGCAAATGAAAAACTGTTTTTT. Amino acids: CSASMGEGQANEKLFF.

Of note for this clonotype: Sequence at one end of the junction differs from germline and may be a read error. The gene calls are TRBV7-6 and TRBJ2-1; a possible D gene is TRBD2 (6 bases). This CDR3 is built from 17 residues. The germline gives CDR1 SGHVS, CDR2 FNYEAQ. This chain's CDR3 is CANSSSGLSSSYNEQFF. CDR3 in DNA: TGTGCCAACAGCTCCTCGGGACTTTCGAGCTCCTACAATGAGCAGTTCTTC.

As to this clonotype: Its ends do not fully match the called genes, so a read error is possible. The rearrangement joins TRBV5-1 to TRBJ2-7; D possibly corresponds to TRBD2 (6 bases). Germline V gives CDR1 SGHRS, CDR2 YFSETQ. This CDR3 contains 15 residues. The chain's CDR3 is CASILFGSTSYEQYF. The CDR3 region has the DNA TGCGCCAGCATCTTGTTCGGGAGCACATCCTACGAGCAGTACTTC.

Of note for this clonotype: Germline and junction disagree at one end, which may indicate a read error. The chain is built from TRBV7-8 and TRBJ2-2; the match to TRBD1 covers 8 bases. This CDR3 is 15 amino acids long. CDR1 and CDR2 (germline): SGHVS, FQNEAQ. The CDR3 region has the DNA TGTGCCAGCAGCCTCCGGGACAGGTACACCGGGGAACTGTATTTT. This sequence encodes CASSLRDRYTGELYF.

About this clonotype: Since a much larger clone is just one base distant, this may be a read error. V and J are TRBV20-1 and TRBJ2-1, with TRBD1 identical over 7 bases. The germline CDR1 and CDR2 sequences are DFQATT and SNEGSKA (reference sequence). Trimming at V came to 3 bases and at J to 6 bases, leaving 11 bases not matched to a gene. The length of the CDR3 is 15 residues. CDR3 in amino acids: CSASGMTGYINEQFF. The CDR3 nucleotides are TGCAGTGCTAGCGGAATGACAGGGTACATCAATGAGCAGTTCTTC.

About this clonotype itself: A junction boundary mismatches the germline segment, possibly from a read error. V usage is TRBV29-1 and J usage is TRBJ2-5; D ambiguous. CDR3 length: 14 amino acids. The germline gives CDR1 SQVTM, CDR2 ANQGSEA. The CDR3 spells CSVEGGSQQETQYF. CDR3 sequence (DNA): TGCAGCGTTGAAGGTGGGTCACAGCAAGAGACCCAGTATTTC.

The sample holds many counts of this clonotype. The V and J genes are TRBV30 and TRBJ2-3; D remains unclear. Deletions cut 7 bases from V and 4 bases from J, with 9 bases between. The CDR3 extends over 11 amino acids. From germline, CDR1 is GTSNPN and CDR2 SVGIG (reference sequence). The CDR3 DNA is TGTGCCTCTGCCCAGGCAGATACGCAGTATTTT. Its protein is CASAQADTQYF.

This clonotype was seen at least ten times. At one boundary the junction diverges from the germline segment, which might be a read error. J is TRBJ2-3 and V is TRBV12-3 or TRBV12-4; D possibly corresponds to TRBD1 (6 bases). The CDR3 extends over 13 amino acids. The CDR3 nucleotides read TGTGCCAGCAGTCGAGAAGAGACAGGTACGCAGTATTTT. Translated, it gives CASSREETGTQYF.

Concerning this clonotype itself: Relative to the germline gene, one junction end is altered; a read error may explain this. CDR3 loop: CIVGDTSYKQYF. The CDR3 DNA reads TGCATCGTTGGAGATACCTCCTACAAGCAGTACTTC. V is TRBV29-1 and J is TRBJ2-7; no clear D. Germline values: CDR1 SQVTM, CDR2 ANQGSEA. The CDR3 spans 12 residues.

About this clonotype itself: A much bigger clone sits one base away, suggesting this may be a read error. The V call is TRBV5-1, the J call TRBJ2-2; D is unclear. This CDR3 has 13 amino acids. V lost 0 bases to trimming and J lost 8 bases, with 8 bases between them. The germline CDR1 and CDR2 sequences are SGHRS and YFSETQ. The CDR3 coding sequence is TGCGCCAGCAGCTTGGAGGTGCCTGGGGAGCTGTTTTTT. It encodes CASSLEVPGELFF.

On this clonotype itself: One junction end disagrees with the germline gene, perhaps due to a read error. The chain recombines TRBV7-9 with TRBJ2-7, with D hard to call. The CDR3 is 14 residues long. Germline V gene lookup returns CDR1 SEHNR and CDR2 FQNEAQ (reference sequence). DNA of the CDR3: TGTGCGAGCAGCTTTTCCTTGCCTGGCGGCGAGCTGTACTTC. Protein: CASSFSLPGGELYF.

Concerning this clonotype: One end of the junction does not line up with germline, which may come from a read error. CDR3 amino acids: CTSSFETNTEAFF. CDR3 DNA: TGCACCAGCAGCTTCGAGACGAACACTGAAGCTTTCTTT. This rearrangement joins TRBV5-4 to TRBJ1-1; D is ambiguous. The CDR3 is 13 residues long. Germline CDR1 reads SGHNT; CDR2 reads YYREEE (reference sequence).